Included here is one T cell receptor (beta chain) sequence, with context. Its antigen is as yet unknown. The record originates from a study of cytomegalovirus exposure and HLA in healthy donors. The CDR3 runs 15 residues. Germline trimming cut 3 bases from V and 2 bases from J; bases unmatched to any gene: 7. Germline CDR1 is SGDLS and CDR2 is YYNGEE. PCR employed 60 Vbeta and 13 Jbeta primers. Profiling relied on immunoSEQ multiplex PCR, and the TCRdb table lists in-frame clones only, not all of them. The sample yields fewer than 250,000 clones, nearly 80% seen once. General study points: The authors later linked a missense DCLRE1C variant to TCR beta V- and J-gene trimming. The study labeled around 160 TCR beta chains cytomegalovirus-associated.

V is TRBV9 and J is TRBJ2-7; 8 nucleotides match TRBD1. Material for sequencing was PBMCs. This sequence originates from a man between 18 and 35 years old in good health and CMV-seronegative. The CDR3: CASSEGQGQPYEQYF. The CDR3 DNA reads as TGTGCCAGCAGCGAAGGACAGGGCCAACCCTACGAGCAGTACTTC.